This passage covers 10 T cell receptor beta chains from one sample sequenced in a study of blood T cell repertoires in COVID-19. Assay: immunoSEQ multiplex PCR; the TCRdb copy retains only in-frame clones and omits some. The data show roughly 230,000 clones, 65% to 85% seen once. The sample was PBMCs or T cells enriched from blood (not recorded which). All receptors derive from a middle-aged man who had recovered from COVID-19.

The chain links TRBV4-2 to TRBJ1-2; TRBD1 aligns across 10 bases. Per the germline V gene, CDR1 is LGHNA and CDR2 is YNFKEQ. The V gene end was trimmed by 2 bases and the J gene end by 4 bases; junction bases not matched to a gene: 7. This CDR3 region has 16 residues. As DNA, the CDR3 is TGTGCCAGCAGCCAAAGCTCGACAGGGGGCGCCTATGGCTACACCTTC. Translation: CASSQSSTGGAYGYTF.

The chain is built from TRBV7-8 and TRBJ1-2, with 7 bases lining up with TRBD1. Germline-derived CDR1 and CDR2 are SGHVS and FQNEAQ. The ends lost 5 bases at V and 13 bases at J; junction bases unmatched: 13. The CDR3 covers 13 residues. Written as DNA, the CDR3 is TGTGCCAGCAGCGGCGTCGACAGGGTAGTTAGCACCTTC. Protein sequence: CASSGVDRVVSTF.

Only one count was recorded for this clone. The chain employs TRBV9 and TRBJ1-2; D remains unclear. Germline V gives CDR1 SGDLS, CDR2 YYNGEE. The CDR3 sequence is 14 residues long. V was pared by 0 bases and J by 1 base, with 7 bases between. The CDR3 protein is CASSVGGVNYGYTF. CDR3 nucleotide sequence: TGTGCCAGCAGCGTAGGGGGAGTTAACTATGGCTACACCTTC. The full variable domain, rest sourced from reference TRBV9 and TRBJ1-2, is DSGVTQTPKHLITATGQRVTLRCSPRSGDLSVYWYQQSLDQGLQFLIQYYNGEERAKGNILERFSAQQFPDLHSELNLSSLELGDSALYFCASSVGGVNYGYTFGSGTRLTVV.

J is TRBJ2-2 and V is TRBV9, with 13 positions matching TRBD2. The trim removed 1 base at V and 4 bases at J, leaving 1 base unmatched. CDR3 length: 16 residues. CDR1 and CDR2 (germline): SGDLS, YYNGEE. The CDR3 DNA reads TGTGCCAGCAGCGTAACTAGCGGGGGGGGCACCGGGGAGCTGTTTTTT. Its translation is CASSVTSGGGTGELFF.

V is TRBV18 and J is TRBJ2-1, with unresolved D. The ends were cut back, 3 bases at V and 0 bases at J, with 3 bases in the middle. The V gene's germline CDR1 is KGHSH and CDR2 LQKENI. The CDR3 is made up of 13 amino acids. The CDR3 DNA sequence: TGTGCCAGCTCACCCGGCTCCTACAATGAGCAGTTCTTC. Its protein product is CASSPGSYNEQFF.

The V gene is TRBV6-5, the J gene TRBJ1-5; D is perhaps TRBD1 (6 bases). CDR1 is MNHEY and CDR2 is SVGAGI in the germline V gene. The CDR3 consists of 15 residues. Deletions cut 8 bases from V and 2 bases from J, with 16 bases between. CDR3 in DNA: TGTGCCAGCGCTAAATACAGGGTTGGCAATCAGCCCCAGCATTTT. Translated: CASAKYRVGNQPQHF.

The genes are TRBV5-1 and TRBJ2-2; tentatively, D is TRBD1 (5 bases). V gave up 7 bases and J gave up 6 bases, with 13 bases separating them. The CDR3 has 13 amino acids. The germline V gene encodes CDR1 SGHRS and CDR2 YFSETQ. The CDR3 bases are TGCGCCAGCGAACCCCAGGGTGCCGGGGAGCTGTTTTTT. The encoded protein is CASEPQGAGELFF.

The chain is built from TRBV11-2 and TRBJ2-5; TRBD2 matches 7 bases. This CDR3 spans 15 amino acids. Germline CDR1 reads SGHAT; CDR2 reads FQNNGV. V lost 5 bases, J lost 5 bases, and 11 bases stayed unmatched. The CDR3 sequence is CASSPQPGLRETQYF. The CDR3, as DNA: TGTGCCAGCAGCCCACAGCCGGGACTAAGGGAGACCCAGTACTTC.

With regard to this clone: Other DNA sequences in this specimen translate into the identical CDR3. The genes are TRBV24-1 and TRBJ2-5, with D possibly TRBD1 on 6 matching bases. The length of the CDR3 is 14 residues. The germline V gene encodes CDR1 KGHDR and CDR2 SFDVKD. Trimming left V 3 bases short and J 4 bases short, with 11 bases between. The CDR3, as DNA: TGTGCCACCAGTGATCCAGGGGCGGGAGAGACCCAGTACTTC. Its protein product is CATSDPGAGETQYF.

This chain links TRBV5-1 with TRBJ2-5; 11 bases are shared with TRBD1. The CDR3 consists of 15 residues. The V segment lost 2 bases and the J segment 3 bases; nucleotides outside the gene matches: 3. Germline lookup yields CDR1 SGHRS and CDR2 YFSETQ. The CDR3 bases are TGCGCCAGCAGCTTCGGGACAGGGGGGGAAGAGACCCAGTACTTC. Residues: CASSFGTGGEETQYF.